This T cell receptor beta chain was identified during a study of shared clonotypes between healthy human individuals (dated by TCRdb to 2019 to 2021). Regarding the research as a whole: The cohort included three men and two women between 18 and 49 years of age. For each donor, CD4 naive and CD4 memory were each given three plates, CD8 naive was given two plates, and CD8 memory was given one plate. The study deeply sequenced blood TCR repertoires of five healthy adults to estimate repertoire size and the extent of clonotype sharing between individuals. Libraries were prepared and TCR repertoires were sequenced by different laboratories using diverse techniques, in order to increase sequencing depth and limit assay-specific biases. Between about 0.94 and 8.9 billion PBMCs per donor were obtained by leukapheresis. The research as a whole found: Sampling was limited to blood, and TCR repertoires in tissue likely differ from TCR repertoires in blood. Pairwise subsampling led to the expectation that sequencing depth would affect the degree of clonotype sharing among donors. Even with the large sequencing depth, rarefaction of the sorted-subset datasets indicated that sequencing was incomplete. Naive subsets generally had larger estimated clonotype richness than memory subsets did. About 4.5% of naive CD4, 3.5% of naive CD8, roughly 2.5% of memory CD4, and less than 0.45% of memory CD8 clonotypes were shared across several donors. Compared with non-shared clonotypes, the clonotypes found in all four sorted-subset donors had higher generation probabilities. The genetic and exposure-history diversity represented was limited by the small number of donors.

Using the deep immunoSEQ assay, TCR CDR3 regions were amplified from genomic DNA by multiplex PCR. Extracted genomic DNA from each cell subset was distributed evenly across all wells of several immunoSEQ 96-well plates, and each plate was treated as a replicate. For sorted subsets, about 200 ng genomic DNA, equal to some 28,000 T cell genomes, was loaded into each replicate PCR. Purified libraries were measured with a Qubit 3.0 fluorometer, size-checked on a Bioanalyzer 2100, and measured again with the KAPA Library Quantification kit. Each immunoSEQ 96-well plate was sequenced on its own single-read 150-cycle Illumina NextSeq 550 flow cell. The paper's data handling went like this. Because the immunoSEQ output included only junctional sequences and no quality scores, the filtering could not be the same as the filtering used for full-length reads. To assign V/J genes and CDR3, sequences were annotated using PyIR, a Python wrapper for IgBLAST v1.9, with IMGT germline references. Reads with weak V/J assignments (E-value above 1e-6), missing CDR3, stop codons, out-of-frame junctions, or ambiguous translated residues were removed. A V3J clonotype was defined by an identical inferred V gene, J gene, and CDR3 amino acid sequence. Percentage overlap between repertoires was calculated by dividing the number of shared unique clonotypes by the size of the smaller repertoire. RTK rarefaction, the Chao1 estimator, and Recon v2.1 estimates of unobserved clonotypes were used to assess repertoire richness. OLGA was used to compute generation probabilities for all TCRbeta clonotypes that the gDNA method yielded from a few donors. The source is immuneACCESS, and TCRdb retained only in-frame sequences with V and J called. Part of the clones is not carried over; for the studies checked, unresolved V genes explain less than half of this, and the remainder is unexplained. The DNA was the basis for D and trimming; V, J and clone size are from that table. Across this sample there are over a million clones, with around 97% seen only once. 1% to 1.5% of the sample belongs to the ten largest clones.

Regarding this clone: Its specific antigen is unknown. Base qualities were left out, and no much larger clone turns up one base away.

Healthy HIV-negative adults with no recently reported acute infections or vaccinations were included as donors. All donors were Caucasian adults living in Nashville, Tennessee, USA. CD4+ T cells were enriched through magnetic negative selection, after which naive cells were positively selected on CD45RA and the remaining negative fraction served as the memory subset. Blood was obtained by leukapheresis, after which PBMCs were separated by Ficoll-Histopaque density gradient centrifugation and cryopreserved in liquid nitrogen vapor phase. Analytical flow cytometry was used to check the purity and quantity of every magnetically sorted T cell population. Genomic DNA was isolated from every sorted fraction and measured by UV absorbance on a Nanodrop 2000c. From the cysteine through the phenylalanine, the CDR3 covers 16 amino acids. The entry retains the CDR3 DNA only, 48 bases that are in frame from base 1. The germline V gene (reference sequence) sets CDR1 to LNHNV and CDR2 to YYDKDF. V lost 0 bases and J lost 1 base, and the count of bases not matched to a germline gene is 3.

Sequences were obtained from naive CD4+ T cells sorted from blood. This specimen's cell subset or site label, per the study, means: CD45RA+ positively selected. The receptor's source is a man aged 30-40 years in good health. The sequence is built from TRBV15 and TRBJ1-2, and 9 junction bases match TRBD1. The CDR3 sequence is CATSRDRQGVNYGYTF. At the DNA level, the sequence is TGTGCCACCAGCAGAGACCGACAGGGGGTTAACTATGGCTACACCTTC.